Below, 18 T cell receptor beta chains from the same sample are listed, as sequenced in a study of beta chain features in type 1 diabetes. Since all of the isolated RNA was reverse transcribed, expressed TCRB transcripts were what got sequenced. Libraries were prepared by immunoSEQ multiplex PCR; TCRdb keeps only in-frame clonotypes and omits some of them. The table includes around 400,000 clones, roughly 12% detected once. Specimen: naive CD4+ T cells from blood. Source of these receptors: a man between 18 and 29 years old in good health.

This clone occurred a few times. The rearrangement uses TRBV5-4 and TRBJ2-5; 13 bases fit TRBD2. After removal of 3 bases from V and 5 bases from J, the junction contained 7 bases not matched to a gene. The CDR3 runs 16 residues. Germline-derived CDR1 and CDR2 are SGHNT and YYREEE (reference sequence). As DNA, the CDR3 is TGTGCCAGCAGCTCTTGGACTAGCGGGAGTGGGGAGACCCAGTACTTC. Translated, it gives CASSSWTSGSGETQYF.

The chain couples TRBV13 to TRBJ2-5, with 9 positions matching TRBD2. This CDR3 spans 15 amino acids. Trimming at V came to 5 bases and at J to 5 bases, leaving 9 bases not matched to a gene. Germline CDR1 PRHDT, CDR2 FYEKMQ (reference sequence). The CDR3 loop is CASSGGRGVWETQYF. For the CDR3, the DNA is TGTGCCAGCAGCGGCGGGAGGGGGGTATGGGAGACCCAGTACTTC.

The rearrangement links TRBV5-1 to TRBJ2-3, with a tentative D call TRBD1 (5 bases). V lost 4 bases and J lost 4, with 16 bases in between. From germline, CDR1 is SGHRS and CDR2 YFSETQ. CDR3 length equals 15 residues. The CDR3 here is CASSSLQAIADTQYF. DNA for the CDR3: TGCGCCAGCAGCAGCCTACAGGCCATAGCAGATACGCAGTATTTT.

This chain uses TRBV5-8 with TRBJ1-1, with D perhaps TRBD1 (6 bases). CDR3 length equals 14 residues. The V gene's germline CDR1 is SGHTS and CDR2 YDEGEE. Trimming left V 5 bases short and J 4 bases short, with 15 bases between. CDR3: CASRRAGAGTEAFF. The CDR3 DNA follows: TGTGCCAGCAGACGGGCAGGGGCGGGCACTGAAGCTTTCTTT.

Only a few counts were recorded for this clone. This chain connects TRBV5-6 to TRBJ1-2; tentatively, D is TRBD1 (6 bases). The CDR3 length is 13 residues. The V end lost 4 bases, the J end lost 4 bases, and 11 bases lay between the germline ends. Germline V CDR1 and CDR2: SGHDT, YYEEEE. CDR3 DNA: TGTGCCAGCAGCCCGGACAGCGCCTATGGCTACACCTTC. As protein: CASSPDSAYGYTF.

This chain connects TRBV7-3 to TRBJ2-3; 13 bases map to TRBD2. Trimming cost V 4 bases and J 3 bases; bases outside gene matches: 4. The CDR3 spans 16 residues. Germline V gene sequence: CDR1 SGHTA, CDR2 FQGTGA. The CDR3 loop reads CASSSRLAGGTDTQYF. CDR3 nucleotides: TGTGCCAGCAGCTCCCGACTAGCGGGAGGTACAGATACGCAGTATTTT.

The table lists this clone with a few counts. V and J are TRBV28 and TRBJ2-7, with 8 bases aligning to TRBD2. The CDR3 sequence is 14 residues long. Germline-derived CDR1 and CDR2 are MDHEN and SYDVKM. V lost 8 bases to trimming and J lost 2 bases; unmatched junction nucleotides: 8. CDR3 region: CASRLAGTAYEQYF. CDR3 coding DNA: TGTGCCAGCCGATTAGCGGGAACGGCCTACGAGCAGTACTTC. The full variable domain, with the rest looked up from reference TRBV28 and TRBJ2-7, is DVKVTQSSRYLVKRTGEKVFLECVQDMDHENMFWYRQDPGLGLRLIYFSYDVKMKEKGDIPEGYSVSREKKERFSLILESASTNQTSMYLCASRLAGTAYEQYFGPGTRLTVT.

This clone was seen a few times. This chain uses TRBV5-4 with TRBJ2-7, with 8 positions matching TRBD2. The J segment lost 2 bases and the V segment lost 2 bases, leaving 3 bases of the junction unmatched. The CDR3 covers 14 residues. Germline V lookup: CDR1 SGHNT, CDR2 YYREEE (reference sequence). The CDR3 region has the DNA TGTGCCAGCAGCTTAGCGGGGGAAACCTACGAGCAGTACTTC. Protein product: CASSLAGETYEQYF.

This clone was detected a few times. The gene calls are TRBV27 and TRBJ1-5, with a tentative D call TRBD1 (5 bases). Germline CDR1 MNHEY, CDR2 SMNVEV (reference sequence). The CDR3 length is 12 residues. V dropped 8 bases and J dropped 9 bases, with 14 bases sitting between them. The CDR3 DNA follows: TGTGCCAGCTGCTTTCCCGGGGGGCCCCAGCATTTT. Protein: CASCFPGGPQHF.

This clone has only a few counts. This rearrangement joins TRBV7-9 to TRBJ1-6; 8 positions agree with TRBD1. The germline V gene has CDR1 SEHNR and CDR2 FQNEAQ (reference sequence). The CDR3 runs to 15 residues. With 5 bases clipped from V and 7 bases from J, the junction kept 7 bases outside the gene matches. In nucleotides, the CDR3 is TGTGCCAGCAGCCCGAGGGACAGGCTCAATTCACCCCTCCACTTT. Translating gives CASSPRDRLNSPLHF.

The chain has TRBV7-2 and TRBJ2-7; perhaps TRBD1 as D (5 bases). Germline CDR1 and CDR2: SGHTA and FQGNSA. The CDR3 has 14 residues. Trimming removed 6 bases from V and 0 bases from J, with 12 bases in between. CDR3 in amino acids: CASRQGGFSYEQYF. The CDR3 DNA is TGTGCCAGCAGGCAGGGTGGTTTCTCCTACGAGCAGTACTTC.

J is TRBJ2-5 and V is TRBV9; 11 bases are shared with TRBD1. V trimming: 0 bases; J trimming: 5 bases; junction bases outside the gene matches: 3. The CDR3 length is 15 residues. Germline V lookup: CDR1 SGDLS, CDR2 YYNGEE. CDR3 nucleotides: TGTGCCAGCAGCGTAGACGGGACAGGGGGGGAGACCCAGTACTTC. Amino acids: CASSVDGTGGETQYF.

The chain recombines TRBV30 with TRBJ1-2; D is uncertain. Trimming shortened V by 5 bases and J by 2 bases, and 9 bases separated the two germline ends. CDR1 is GTSNPN, CDR2 SVGIG, per germline (reference sequence). CDR3 length equals 12 residues. CDR3 coding DNA: TGTGCCTGGTCAGAGGGAAACTATGGCTACACCTTC. It encodes CAWSEGNYGYTF. Filled out from reference TRBV30 and TRBJ1-2, the complete variable domain reads SQTIHQWPATLVQPVGSPLSLECTVEGTSNPNLYWYRQAAGRGLQLLFYSVGIGQISSEVPQNLSASRPQDRQFILSSKKLLLSDSGFYLCAWSEGNYGYTFGSGTRLTVV.

There are a few counts of this clone. The chain recombines TRBV28 with TRBJ2-7, with TRBD1 matching 9 bases. The J segment lost 3 bases and the V segment lost 6 bases, leaving 9 bases of the junction unmatched. CDR3 length equals 15 residues. Germline CDR1 and CDR2: MDHEN and SYDVKM. CDR3 sequence reads: CASRGTGFQNYEQYF. CDR3 DNA sequence: TGTGCCAGCAGGGGGACAGGGTTTCAGAACTACGAGCAGTACTTC.

This clone occurred a few times. This rearrangement joins TRBV11-1 to TRBJ2-7; 8 nucleotides align to TRBD2. The CDR3 consists of 14 residues. From germline, CDR1 is SGHAT and CDR2 FQDESV (reference sequence). V lost 3 bases to trimming and J lost 0 bases; unmatched junction nucleotides: 1. The CDR3 region has the DNA TGTGCCAGCAGCTTCAGCGGGAGCTCCTACGAGCAGTACTTC. Its translation: CASSFSGSSYEQYF.

The V call is TRBV6-5, the J call TRBJ2-2; D not resolved. The length of the CDR3 is 14 residues. V shed 3 bases and J shed 6 bases, with 11 bases lying between them. Per the germline V gene, CDR1 is MNHEY and CDR2 is SVGAGI. In DNA, the CDR3 is TGTGCCAGCAGTTATAACCTAGGTCCCGGGGAGCTGTTTTTT. Amino acids: CASSYNLGPGELFF.

The chain has TRBV18 and TRBJ2-5; D is ambiguous. The V and J ends lost 4 bases and 4 bases respectively, with 10 bases between them. The germline V gene encodes CDR1 KGHSH and CDR2 LQKENI. This CDR3 is built from 13 residues. The CDR3 nucleotides read TGTGCCAGCTCACTCGAGTTTGGAGAGACCCAGTACTTC. Translation gives CASSLEFGETQYF.

The chain carries TRBV7-2 and TRBJ1-4; D gene uncertain. This CDR3 has 13 amino acids. Germline CDR1 and CDR2: SGHTA and FQGNSA. Trimming took 5 bases from V and 8 from J, leaving 12 bases between them. CDR3 protein: CASSTRSGEKLFF. CDR3 DNA sequence: TGTGCCAGCAGCACCCGATCGGGGGAAAAACTGTTTTTT.